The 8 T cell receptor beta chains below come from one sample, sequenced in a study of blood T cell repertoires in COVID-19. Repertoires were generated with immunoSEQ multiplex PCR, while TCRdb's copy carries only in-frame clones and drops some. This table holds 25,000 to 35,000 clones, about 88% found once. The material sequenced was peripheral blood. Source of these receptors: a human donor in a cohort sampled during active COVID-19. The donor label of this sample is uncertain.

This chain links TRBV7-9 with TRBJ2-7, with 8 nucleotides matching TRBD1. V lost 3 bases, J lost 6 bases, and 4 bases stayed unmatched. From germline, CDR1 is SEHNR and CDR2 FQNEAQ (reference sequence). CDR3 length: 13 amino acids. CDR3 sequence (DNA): TGTGCCAGCAGCTTGCAGGGGGCTGGCGAGCAGTACTTC. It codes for CASSLQGAGEQYF.

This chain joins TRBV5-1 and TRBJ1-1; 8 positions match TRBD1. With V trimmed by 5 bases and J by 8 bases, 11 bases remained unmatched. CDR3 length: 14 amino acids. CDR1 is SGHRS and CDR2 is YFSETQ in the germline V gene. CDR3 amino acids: CASSSGGRIVEAFF. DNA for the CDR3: TGCGCCAGCAGTTCAGGGGGCCGTATCGTCGAAGCTTTCTTT.

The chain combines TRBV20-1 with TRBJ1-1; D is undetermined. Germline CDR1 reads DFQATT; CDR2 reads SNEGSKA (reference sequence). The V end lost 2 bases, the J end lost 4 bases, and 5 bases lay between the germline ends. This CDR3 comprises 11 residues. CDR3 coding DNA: TGCAGTGCTAGACAGTCCACTGAAGCTTTCTTT. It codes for CSARQSTEAFF.

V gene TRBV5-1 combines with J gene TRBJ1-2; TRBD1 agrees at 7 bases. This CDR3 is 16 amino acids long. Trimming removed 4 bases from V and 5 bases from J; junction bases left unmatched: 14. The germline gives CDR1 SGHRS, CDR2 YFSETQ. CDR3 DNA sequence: TGCGCCAGCAGCCCTAACGCCGGGACAGCCTTTTATGGCTACACCTTC. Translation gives CASSPNAGTAFYGYTF.

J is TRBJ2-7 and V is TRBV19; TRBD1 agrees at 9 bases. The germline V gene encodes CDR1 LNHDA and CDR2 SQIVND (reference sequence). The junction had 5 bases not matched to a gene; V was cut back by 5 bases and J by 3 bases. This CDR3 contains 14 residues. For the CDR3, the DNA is TGTGCCAGTAGTCCCGGGACAGGGAACTACGAGCAGTACTTC. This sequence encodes CASSPGTGNYEQYF.

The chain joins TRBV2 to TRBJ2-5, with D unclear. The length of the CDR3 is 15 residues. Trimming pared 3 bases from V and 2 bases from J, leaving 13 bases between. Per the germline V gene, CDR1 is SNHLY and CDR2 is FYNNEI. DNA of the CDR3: TGTGCCAGCAGTGATCTTGGAGCCCCGCAAGAGACCCAGTACTTC. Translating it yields CASSDLGAPQETQYF.

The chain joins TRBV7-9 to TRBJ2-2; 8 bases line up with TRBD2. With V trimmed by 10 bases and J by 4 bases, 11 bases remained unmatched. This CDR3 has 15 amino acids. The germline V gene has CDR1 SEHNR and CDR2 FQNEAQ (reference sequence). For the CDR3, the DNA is TGTGCCATCCCACGATTAGCGGGACTCACCGGGGAGCTGTTTTTT. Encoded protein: CAIPRLAGLTGELFF.

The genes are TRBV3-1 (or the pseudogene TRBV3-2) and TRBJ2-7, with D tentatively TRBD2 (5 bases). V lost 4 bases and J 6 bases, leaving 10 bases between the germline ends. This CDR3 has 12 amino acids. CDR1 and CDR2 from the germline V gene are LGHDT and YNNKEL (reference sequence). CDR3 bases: TGTGCCAGCAGCCTGGAAGGGAGCGAGCAGTACTTC. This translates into CASSLEGSEQYF.